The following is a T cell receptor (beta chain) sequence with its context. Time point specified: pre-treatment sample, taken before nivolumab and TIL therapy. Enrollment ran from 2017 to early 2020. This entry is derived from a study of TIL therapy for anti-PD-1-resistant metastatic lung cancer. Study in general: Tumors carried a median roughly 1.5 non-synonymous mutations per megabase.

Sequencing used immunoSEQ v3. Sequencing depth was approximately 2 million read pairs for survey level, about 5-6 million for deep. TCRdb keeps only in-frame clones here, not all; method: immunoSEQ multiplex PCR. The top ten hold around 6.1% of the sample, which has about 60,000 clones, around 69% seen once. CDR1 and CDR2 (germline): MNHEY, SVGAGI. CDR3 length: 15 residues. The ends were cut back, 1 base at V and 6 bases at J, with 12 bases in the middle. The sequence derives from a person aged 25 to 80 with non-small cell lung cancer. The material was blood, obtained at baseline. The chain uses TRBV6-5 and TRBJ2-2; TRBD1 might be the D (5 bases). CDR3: CASSYLGEGAGELFF. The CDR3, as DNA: TGTGCCAGCAGTTACTTAGGGGAAGGGGCCGGGGAGCTGTTTTTT.